The clone carrying this T cell receptor (beta chain) was seen at least ten times. Antigen unknown. The data were taken from a study of post-analysis software for immune sequencing data. Study results and limitations: In patients, TRBV5-6, TRBV5-1 and TRBV20-1 belonged to five TRBV segments found more frequently than in controls.

Prepared libraries of TCR beta cDNA carried unique molecular identifiers. TCRdb redid the calling of the PCR reads with MiXCR, one entry per CDR3 protein. The sample holds 250,000 to 300,000 distinct CDR3 sequences, about 40% seen once. The CDR3 is 13 residues long. Germline values: CDR1 DFQATT, CDR2 SNEGSKA (reference sequence). V was cut by 2 bases and J by 5 bases, with 11 bases left in between. The sequencing input was blood. This receptor was taken from a girl between 5 and 17 years old with multiple sclerosis. This chain uses TRBV20-1 with TRBJ2-3; no clear D. For the CDR3, the DNA is TGCAGTGCTAGACCTGTGGGAAAAGATACGCAGTATTTT. Translated: CSARPVGKDTQYF.